This T cell receptor beta chain originates from a study of CD8+ T cells in alopecia areata. Treatment of the sample: oral pan-JAK inhibitor, 5-10 mg twice daily. Alopecia areata patients gave lesional scalp punch biopsies and peripheral blood samples. Study-level points and caveats: In scalp and blood, many expanded lesional clones persisted during tofacitinib.

Per germline, CDR1 LNHNV and CDR2 YYDKDF (reference sequence). The CDR3 extends over 15 amino acids. V lost 9 bases and J lost 3; bases outside the gene matches: 11. Remarks on this clone: Its target is not known.

Sequencing used cDNA as its template, made by extracting RNA and reverse transcribing it. Clones were sequenced by immunoSEQ multiplex PCR, and TCRdb holds only the in-frame ones, with some missing. Of 110,000 to 150,000 clones listed, roughly 80% are singletons. V is TRBV15 and J is TRBJ1-5; 7 bases line up with TRBD1. The receptor was isolated from a human donor with alopecia areata. Specimen: CD8+ T cells sorted from blood, collected at week 4, from a patient treated with tofacitinib. CDR3 in amino acids: CATRPGQPPNQPQHF. CDR3 bases: TGTGCCACTCGTCCGGGACAGCCTCCCAATCAGCCCCAGCATTTT.